These T cell receptor beta chains were read from a single sample in a study of blood T cells in healthy people across ages. One entry per CDR3 protein, called by TCRdb with MiXCR from the 5' RACE reads. The data contain about 800,000 distinct CDR3 sequences, about 25% of them seen just once; the ten biggest clones take up under 4%. The same sample was also studied in work on T cells of mothers and their children.

The source material was blood. The receptors stem from a boy aged 5-17 years in good health. Both conserved end residues are part of each CDR3. D genes are given only for firm matches. Size is stated for part of the rows, as once, few or many counts, or as a class when the clone is expanded.

>.|TRBJ1-5|TRBV6-2/TRBV6-3|few
CASSYSAGSGQPQHF
TGTGCCAGCAGTTACTCGGCGGGTTCGGGTCAGCCCCAGCATTTT
>TRBD1|TRBJ2-5|TRBV10-3|.
CAIRDRERGTQYF
TGTGCCATCCGGGACAGGGAAAGGGGGACCCAGTACTTC
>.|TRBJ2-7|TRBV2|.
CASSEFSGFSYEQYF
TGTGCCAGCAGTGAATTCTCGGGGTTTTCCTACGAGCAGTACTTC
>.|TRBJ2-3|TRBV20-1|.
CSAAPTWDTQYF
TGCAGTGCAGCCCCGACATGGGATACGCAGTATTTT
>TRBD1|TRBJ2-1|TRBV5-1|many
CASSGIGQGNNEQFF
TGCGCCAGCAGCGGAATAGGACAGGGTAACAATGAGCAGTTCTTC
>.|TRBJ2-7|TRBV4-1|.
CASSQEIGGYEQYF
TGCGCCAGCAGCCAAGAAATTGGCGGCTACGAGCAGTACTTC
>.|TRBJ2-5|TRBV29-1|few
CSVQEETQYF
TGCAGCGTTCAGGAAGAGACCCAGTACTTC
>.|TRBJ2-7|TRBV7-3|few
CASSMGPTATYEQYF
TGTGCCAGCAGCATGGGACCGACTGCCACCTACGAGCAGTACTTC
>TRBD2|TRBJ2-3|TRBV6-6|few
CASSYWLAGASRTDTQYF
TGTGCCAGCAGTTATTGGCTAGCGGGGGCCTCCCGCACAGATACGCAGTATTTT
>.|TRBJ2-5|TRBV7-2|.
CASSFYIQETQYF
TGTGCCAGCAGCTTTTATATCCAAGAGACCCAGTACTTC
>.|TRBJ1-2|TRBV24-1|.
CATSDPPSGGAGYTF
TGTGCCACCAGTGACCCCCCGAGTGGAGGGGCCGGCTACACCTTC
>.|TRBJ2-5|TRBV29-1|few
CSVAATGKVETQYF
TGCAGCGTGGCGGCCACAGGGAAGGTAGAGACCCAGTACTTC
>.|TRBJ2-1|TRBV6-2/TRBV6-3|few
CASSSSEVEQFF
TGTGCCAGCAGTTCATCGGAGGTTGAGCAGTTCTTC
>.|TRBJ2-1|TRBV20-1|.
CSAIRPLADLWGNEQFF
TGCAGTGCTATCAGGCCTTTAGCGGATCTCTGGGGAAATGAGCAGTTCTTC
>TRBD2|TRBJ2-7|TRBV6-5|.
CASSYASSAGGSYEQYF
TGTGCCAGCAGTTACGCGTCCTCGGCGGGAGGTAGCTACGAGCAGTACTTC
>.|TRBJ1-1|TRBV20-1|.
CSARGLRDGYTEAFF
TGCAGTGCTAGGGGACTCCGGGACGGTTACACTGAAGCTTTCTTT
>.|TRBJ2-7|TRBV29-1|few
CSVVSRGRYEQYF
TGCAGCGTTGTTTCCAGGGGTCGGTACGAGCAGTACTTC
>TRBD1|TRBJ1-5|TRBV6-1|few
CASSEGQGAWNQPQHF
TGTGCCAGCAGTGAAGGACAGGGGGCTTGGAATCAGCCCCAGCATTTT
>.|TRBJ1-1|TRBV6-2/TRBV6-3|.
CASSYSLANTEAFF
TGTGCCAGCAGTTACTCGTTGGCTAACACTGAAGCTTTCTTT
>.|TRBJ2-6|TRBV6-2/TRBV6-3|few
CASTAFGSGANVLTF
TGTGCCAGCACGGCCTTCGGCTCTGGGGCCAACGTCCTGACTTTC
>.|TRBJ2-3|TRBV6-2/TRBV6-3|many
CASSPTTDTQYF
TGTGCCAGCAGCCCTACTACAGATACGCAGTATTTT
>.|TRBJ1-2|TRBV20-1|few
CSAGHTGPDGYTF
TGCAGTGCTGGCCACACAGGTCCGGATGGCTACACCTTC
>.|TRBJ1-5|TRBV10-3|few
CAISDGVGNQPQHF
TGTGCCATCAGTGATGGGGTGGGCAATCAGCCCCAGCATTTT
>TRBD1|TRBJ1-6|TRBV6-5|few
CASRSDRGQNSPLHF
TGTGCCAGCAGGTCTGACAGGGGGCAGAATTCACCCCTCCACTTT
>.|TRBJ1-4|TRBV18|.
CASSSDRNEKLFF
TGTGCCAGCTCATCCGACAGGAATGAAAAACTGTTTTTT
>.|TRBJ2-5|TRBV29-1|few
CSAQGPGSETQYF
TGCAGCGCTCAAGGCCCAGGGTCTGAGACCCAGTACTTC
>TRBD1|TRBJ1-1|TRBV7-9|.
CASSVRQGRDTEAFF
TGTGCCAGCAGCGTGAGACAGGGGAGGGATACCGAAGCTTTCTTT
>.|TRBJ1-2|TRBV10-3|.
CAISQPKTSNYGYTF
TGTGCCATCAGTCAACCAAAGACAAGTAACTATGGCTACACCTTC
>TRBD1|TRBJ2-1|TRBV12-3/TRBV12-4|many
CASSFTGDEQFF
TGTGCCAGCAGTTTCACAGGGGATGAGCAGTTCTTC
>TRBD1|TRBJ1-5|TRBV7-9|many
CASSSGQDVGQPQHF
TGTGCCAGCAGCTCGGGACAGGACGTGGGTCAGCCCCAGCATTTT
>.|TRBJ2-1|TRBV15|.
CATSRDPPPDEQFF
TGTGCCACCAGCAGAGATCCCCCTCCGGATGAGCAGTTCTTC
>.|TRBJ1-2|TRBV7-9|.
CASSFPRGSNYGHTF
TGTGCCAGCAGCTTCCCCAGGGGATCCAACTATGGCCACACCTTC
>TRBD2|TRBJ2-7|TRBV10-3|.
CAIGTSAVNEQYF
TGTGCCATCGGGACTAGCGCGGTAAACGAGCAGTACTTC
>TRBD2|TRBJ2-5|TRBV5-4|few
CASSLGLAIETQYF
TGTGCCAGCAGCTTGGGACTAGCCATAGAGACCCAGTACTTC
>TRBD2|TRBJ2-3|TRBV11-2|.
CASSRLRSPGLAGGRGTDTQYF
TGTGCCAGCAGCCGCCTCAGATCACCGGGACTAGCGGGAGGGAGGGGCACAGATACGCAGTATTTT
>.|TRBJ2-1|TRBV12-3/TRBV12-4|many
CASSLSPSYNEQFF
TGTGCCAGCAGTTTATCCCCCTCCTACAATGAGCAGTTCTTC
>TRBD1|TRBJ2-5|TRBV28|.
CASSSRQGQNPAQYF
TGTGCCAGCAGTTCTAGACAGGGACAAAACCCGGCCCAGTACTTC
>.|TRBJ1-1|TRBV2|few
CASSASRVNTEAFF
TGTGCCAGCAGTGCAAGCAGGGTGAACACTGAAGCTTTCTTT
>TRBD2|TRBJ2-3|TRBV28|.
CASSSPPSGSSTDTQYF
TGTGCCAGCAGTTCCCCGCCTAGCGGGTCTAGCACGGATACGCAGTATTTT
>.|TRBJ2-7|TRBV4-1|.
CASSRHAHVTYEQYF
TGCGCCAGCAGCCGCCACGCGCACGTTACCTACGAGCAGTACTTC
>.|TRBJ1-1|TRBV10-3|few
CAISEVVVNTEAFF
TGTGCCATCAGTGAAGTGGTGGTGAACACTGAAGCTTTCTTT
>.|TRBJ2-7|TRBV7-3|many
CASSLEGGLTYEQYF
TGTGCCAGCAGCTTAGAGGGAGGACTAACCTACGAGCAGTACTTC
>.|TRBJ1-1|TRBV27|.
CASSFLGSSAEAFF
TGTGCCAGCAGTTTTCTGGGGAGTTCGGCTGAAGCTTTCTTT
>.|TRBJ2-7|TRBV11-2|few
CASSLYGGESSYEQYF
TGTGCCAGCAGCTTGTACGGCGGGGAAAGCTCCTACGAGCAGTACTTC
>.|TRBJ1-4|TRBV7-9|.
CASSLAEAVRSEKLFF
TGTGCCAGCAGCTTAGCGGAGGCAGTCAGGAGTGAAAAACTGTTTTTT
>TRBD2|TRBJ2-7|TRBV20-1|.
CSATAGTSGEQYF
TGCAGTGCTACTGCCGGGACTAGCGGCGAGCAGTACTTC
>.|TRBJ2-6|TRBV6-1|few
CASSAVSGANVLTF
TGTGCCAGCAGTGCCGTCTCTGGGGCCAACGTCCTGACTTTC
>.|TRBJ2-1|TRBV28|few
CASGLVGPLNEQFF
TGTGCCAGCGGGTTAGTCGGCCCCCTTAATGAGCAGTTCTTC
>TRBD2|TRBJ2-1|TRBV7-2|few
CASSFFSGGNEQFF
TGTGCCAGCAGCTTCTTTAGCGGGGGTAATGAGCAGTTCTTC
>.|TRBJ2-1|TRBV21-1|.
CASSSPPRDLYNEQFF
TGTGCCAGCAGCAGTCCCCCGCGGGACCTCTACAATGAGCAGTTCTTC
>.|TRBJ1-5|TRBV29-1|few
CSGCGGLGEPQHF
TGCAGCGGCTGCGGGGGGCTCGGAGAGCCCCAGCATTTT
>.|TRBJ2-5|TRBV9|.
CASSVEDQGPGETQYF
TGTGCCAGCAGCGTAGAAGACCAGGGCCCGGGGGAGACCCAGTACTTC
>.|TRBJ2-7|TRBV20-1|.
CSAELARPYEQYF
TGCAGTGCTGAGCTAGCGCGCCCCTACGAGCAGTACTTC
>.|TRBJ2-1|TRBV7-8|once
CASSISGGYRFF
TGTGCCAGCAGTATCTCGGGGGGCTATAGGTTCTTC
>.|TRBJ1-1|TRBV6-2/TRBV6-3|.
CASTALEMNTEAFF
TGTGCCAGCACCGCACTCGAGATGAACACTGAAGCTTTCTTT
>.|TRBJ2-2|TRBV9|.
CASSVAPLGADTGELFF
TGTGCCAGCAGCGTAGCTCCCCTGGGGGCAGACACCGGGGAGCTGTTTTTT